The rows below give T cell receptor beta chains drawn from one sample of a study of CD8 T cells in ankylosing spondylitis. MiXCR was run by TCRdb on the 5' RACE reads, yielding one entry per CDR3 protein. The data hold some 52,000 distinct CDR3 sequences, with about 7.8% observed a single time. The sample consisted of blood, either unsorted or a sorted T cell fraction (not recorded which). These receptors were collected from a female donor with ankylosing spondylitis or in good health (not recorded which). Both conserved end residues are part of each CDR3. The D gene is left open where the match is weak. Some rows have no size entry. The others give once, few or many, or a class for an expanded clone.

V gene	D gene	J gene	clone size	CDR3 DNA	CDR3 protein
TRBV5-1	-	TRBJ1-6	many	TGCGCCAGCAGCTGGGAAAATTCACCCCTCCACTTT	CASSWENSPLHF
TRBV12-3/TRBV12-4	TRBD1	TRBJ2-1	many	TGTGCCAGCACCAAGGACAGGAGGAATGAGCAGTTCTTC	CASTKDRRNEQFF
TRBV12-3/TRBV12-4	-	TRBJ2-3	many	TGTGCCAGCAGTACCGGGACTCAACCGCCAGATACGCAGTATTTT	CASSTGTQPPDTQYF
TRBV20-1	-	TRBJ2-7	many	TGCAGTGCTAGAGACGGGGTCCACGAGCAGTACTTC	CSARDGVHEQYF
TRBV20-1	-	TRBJ1-2	many	TGCAGTGCTGTCGTGGCCTCCTATGGCTACACCTTC	CSAVVASYGYTF
TRBV6-1	TRBD1	TRBJ1-2	many	TGTGCCAGCAGTGAATGGAGGACAGGGAACGGCTACACCTTC	CASSEWRTGNGYTF
TRBV5-1	TRBD2	TRBJ2-1	many	TGCGCCAGCTTTCCGCACTCTAGCGGGGGGCTCGACAATGAGCAGTTCTTC	CASFPHSSGGLDNEQFF
TRBV12-3/TRBV12-4	TRBD1	TRBJ1-1	many	TGTGCCAGCAGTTGGAGACAGGGGAACACTGAAGCTTTCTTT	CASSWRQGNTEAFF
TRBV10-3	-	TRBJ2-2	few	TGTGCCATCAGGGCGGACGGGAACACCGGGGAGCTGTTTTTT	CAIRADGNTGELFF
TRBV7-9	-	TRBJ1-4	-	TGTGCCAGCAGCTTCCCAGGGATAGAAAAACTGTTTTTT	CASSFPGIEKLFF
TRBV5-1	-	TRBJ1-4	many	TGCGCCAGCAGCCCCACGAGACCAACTAATGAAAAACTGTTTTTT	CASSPTRPTNEKLFF
TRBV20-1	-	TRBJ1-5	many	TGCAGTGCTAGCGGGACACTCAATCAGCCCCAGCATTTT	CSASGTLNQPQHF
TRBV5-1	-	TRBJ1-4	many	TGCGCCAGCAGCTTGGCCGGTAAACGGATGGAAAAACTGTTTTTT	CASSLAGKRMEKLFF
TRBV20-1	TRBD1	TRBJ2-7	many	TGCAGTGCTTACCGGGACAGGACCTACGAGCAGTACTTC	CSAYRDRTYEQYF
TRBV7-2	-	TRBJ2-2	-	TGTGCCAGCAGCCTGGGGGGTGGGGACAACACCGGGGAGCTGTTTTTT	CASSLGGGDNTGELFF